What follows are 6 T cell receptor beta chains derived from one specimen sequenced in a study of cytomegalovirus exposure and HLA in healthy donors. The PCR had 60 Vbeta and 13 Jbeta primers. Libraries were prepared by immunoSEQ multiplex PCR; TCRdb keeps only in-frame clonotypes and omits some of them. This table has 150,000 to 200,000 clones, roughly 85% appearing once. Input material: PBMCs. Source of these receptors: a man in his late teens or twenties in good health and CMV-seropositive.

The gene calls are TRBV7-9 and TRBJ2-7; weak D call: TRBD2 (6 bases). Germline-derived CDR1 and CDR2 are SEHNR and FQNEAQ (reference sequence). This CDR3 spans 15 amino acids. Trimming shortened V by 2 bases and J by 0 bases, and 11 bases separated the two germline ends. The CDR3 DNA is TGTGCCAGCAGCTTATTGCCTAGCGACTCCTACGAGCAGTACTTC. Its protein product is CASSLLPSDSYEQYF.

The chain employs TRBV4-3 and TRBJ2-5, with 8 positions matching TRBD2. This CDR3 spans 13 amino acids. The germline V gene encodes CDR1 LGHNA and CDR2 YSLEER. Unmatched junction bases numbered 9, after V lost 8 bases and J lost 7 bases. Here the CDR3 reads CASREGSSGTQYF. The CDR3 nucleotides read TGCGCCAGCCGGGAGGGCTCCTCCGGGACCCAGTACTTC.

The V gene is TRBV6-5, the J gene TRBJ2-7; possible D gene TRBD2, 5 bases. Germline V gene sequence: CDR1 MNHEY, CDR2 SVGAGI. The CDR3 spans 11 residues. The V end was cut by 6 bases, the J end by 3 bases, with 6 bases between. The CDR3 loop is CASRGLYEQYF. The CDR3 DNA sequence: TGTGCCAGCAGAGGACTCTACGAGCAGTACTTC.

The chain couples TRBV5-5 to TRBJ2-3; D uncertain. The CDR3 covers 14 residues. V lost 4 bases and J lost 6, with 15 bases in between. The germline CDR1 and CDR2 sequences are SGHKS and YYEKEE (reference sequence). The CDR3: CASSQAPLADTQYF. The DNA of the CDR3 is TGTGCCAGCAGCCAGGCCCCCCTGGCTGATACGCAGTATTTT.

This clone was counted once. The CDR3 here is CSGTGGDTEAFF. CDR3 DNA: TGCAGCGGCACTGGGGGGGACACTGAAGCTTTCTTT. The chain carries TRBV29-1 and TRBJ1-1; D is possibly TRBD1 (5 bases). Trimming shortened V by 7 bases and J by 3 bases, and 12 bases separated the two germline ends. Germline loops: CDR1 SQVTM, CDR2 ANQGSEA. The CDR3 covers 12 residues.

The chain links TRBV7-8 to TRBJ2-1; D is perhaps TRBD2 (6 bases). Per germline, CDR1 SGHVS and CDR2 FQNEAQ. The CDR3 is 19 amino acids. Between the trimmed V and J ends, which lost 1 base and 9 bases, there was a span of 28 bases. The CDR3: CASSLVASRTKTLLVEQFF. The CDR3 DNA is TGTGCCAGCAGCTTAGTCGCTTCCCGGACTAAAACTCTGCTAGTTGAGCAGTTCTTC.